The rows below give T cell receptor beta chains drawn from one sample of a study of OX40 agonist ivuxolimab in advanced cancers. Only in-frame clones appear in the TCRdb table, and some are missing; sequencing was by immunoSEQ multiplex PCR. This table has some 10,000 clones, about 66% appearing once. The sequencing used CD4+ or CD8+ T cells sorted from blood, collected in a trial of the OX40 agonist ivuxolimab. These receptors were obtained from an adult with an advanced solid tumor such as melanoma, head and neck, liver or kidney cancer. The CDR3 runs from the conserved cysteine through the conserved F or W. D genes are given only for firm matches. Clone size is given for some rows only: seen once, a few or many times, or a class if the clone is expanded.

d_gene	abundance	j_gene	v_gene	CDR3aa	CDR3nt
TRBD2	NA	TRBJ2-5	TRBV7-9	CASSLVAGEQTQYF	TGTGCCAGCAGCTTAGTTGCGGGAGAGCAGACCCAGTACTTC
TRBD1	NA	TRBJ1-5	TRBV30	CAWSVLGGFEPQHF	TGTGCCTGGAGTGTATTAGGGGGCTTCGAGCCCCAGCATTTT
NA	NA	TRBJ1-5	TRBV6-5	CASSLDSYSNQPQHF	TGTGCCAGCAGTTTGGACAGCTATAGCAATCAGCCCCAGCATTTT
NA	medium-sized	TRBJ1-1	TRBV6-1	CASSEGEASTEAFF	TGTGCCAGCAGTGAAGGGGAGGCGAGCACTGAAGCTTTCTTT
TRBD1	NA	TRBJ2-1	TRBV5-4	CASSHTDRGLENEQFF	TGTGCCAGCAGCCACACCGACAGGGGGCTTGAAAATGAGCAGTTCTTC
NA	NA	TRBJ1-6	TRBV5-8	CASSSPRSSPLHF	TGTGCCAGCAGCTCGCCTAGAAGTTCACCCCTCCACTTT
TRBD2	NA	TRBJ2-7	TRBV5-4	CASSSGLAPYEQYF	TGTGCCAGCAGCTCGGGACTAGCGCCCTACGAGCAGTACTTC
NA	NA	TRBJ2-1	TRBV5-1	CASSTGQGFDEQFF	TGCGCCAGCAGCACGGGCCAGGGGTTTGATGAGCAGTTCTTC
NA	few	TRBJ2-1	TRBV19	CASSIWVGNEQFF	TGTGCCAGTAGTATCTGGGTTGGCAATGAGCAGTTCTTC
NA	NA	TRBJ2-3	TRBV19	CASSTGLWDTQYF	TGTGCCAGTAGTACGGGCCTCTGGGATACGCAGTATTTT
NA	NA	TRBJ2-5	TRBV6-5	CASSPTGSQETQYF	TGTGCCAGCAGCCCCACAGGGTCGCAAGAGACCCAGTACTTC
NA	few	TRBJ1-1	TRBV29-1	CSVEFPTGEAFF	TGCAGCGTTGAATTCCCAACGGGTGAAGCTTTCTTT
NA	large	TRBJ2-3	TRBV4-1	CASSLSEGGSDTQYF	TGCGCCAGCAGCCTGAGTGAGGGGGGCTCAGATACGCAGTATTTT
NA	NA	TRBJ2-7	TRBV29-1	CSVEDQGKYEQYF	TGCAGCGTTGAAGATCAGGGAAAATACGAGCAGTACTTC
NA	NA	TRBJ2-2	TRBV27	CASSPQSGELFF	TGTGCCAGCAGTCCGCAAAGCGGGGAGCTGTTTTTT
TRBD2	few	TRBJ2-3	TRBV14	CASSQVGLGFTDTQYF	TGTGCCAGCAGCCAAGTGGGACTAGGGTTCACAGATACGCAGTATTTT
NA	large	TRBJ2-1	TRBV19	CASRRPSGEQFF	TGTGCCAGTAGGCGCCCGTCTGGTGAGCAGTTCTTC
NA	few	TRBJ1-1	TRBV4-1	CASSQGLGMNTEAFF	TGCGCCAGCAGCCAAGGTCTAGGGATGAACACTGAAGCTTTCTTT
NA	NA	TRBJ2-3	TRBV18	CASSPAAGYTDTQYF	TGTGCCAGCTCACCGGCAGCGGGTTACACAGATACGCAGTATTTT
NA	NA	TRBJ2-2	TRBV19	CASSIFGQLTGELFF	TGTGCCAGTAGTATTTTTGGACAGCTTACCGGGGAGCTGTTTTTT
TRBD1	NA	TRBJ1-6	TRBV4-1	CASSQDGTGNSPLHF	TGCGCCAGCAGCCAAGATGGGACAGGGAATTCACCCCTCCACTTT
NA	NA	TRBJ1-4	TRBV5-4	CASSFGEKLFF	TGTGCCAGCAGCTTTGGTGAAAAACTGTTTTTT
TRBD1	few	TRBJ1-6	TRBV28	CASNIPGTGPLW	TGTGCCAGCAATATACCCGGGACAGGGCCCCTGTGG
NA	NA	TRBJ1-5	TRBV27	CASSLDGGDGYQPQHF	TGTGCCAGCAGTTTAGATGGAGGGGATGGCTATCAGCCCCAGCATTTT
NA	once	TRBJ2-1	TRBV4-3	CASSQGTTTEQFF	TGCGCCAGCAGCCAAGGCACGACAACTGAGCAGTTCTTC
NA	NA	TRBJ2-5	TRBV4-3	CASSQDTGPRETQYF	TGCGCCAGCAGCCAAGATACGGGGCCCCGGGAGACCCAGTACTTC
NA	NA	TRBJ2-2	TRBV25-1	CASSEFSPGGAYGELFF	TGTGCCAGCAGTGAATTTAGCCCTGGCGGGGCGTACGGGGAGCTGTTTTTT
NA	NA	TRBJ2-7	TRBV7-9	CASSSPSVGNEQYF	TGTGCCAGCAGCTCCCCCAGTGTGGGGAACGAGCAGTACTTC
TRBD1	NA	TRBJ2-2	TRBV7-9	CASSSTGGLFGELFF	TGTGCCAGCAGTTCGACAGGGGGATTGTTCGGGGAGCTGTTTTTT